Listed below are T cell receptor beta chains from one sample, sequenced in a study of OX40 agonist ivuxolimab in advanced cancers. Clones were sequenced by immunoSEQ multiplex PCR, and TCRdb holds only the in-frame ones, with some missing. Of tens of thousands of clones listed, roughly 90% were seen once; the top ten hold approximately 5%. The input for sequencing was CD4+ or CD8+ T cells sorted from blood, taken in a trial of the OX40 agonist ivuxolimab. The receptor set was obtained from an adult with an advanced solid tumor such as melanoma, head and neck, liver or kidney cancer. The CDR3 runs from the conserved cysteine through the conserved F or W. The order of the fields is D gene, V gene, J gene, CDR3 protein, CDR3 DNA. The D gene is left open where the match is weak.

>.|TRBV28|TRBJ1-5
CASSPDKQGGNQPQHF
TGTGCCAGCAGTCCGGACAAACAGGGAGGCAATCAGCCCCAGCATTTT
>.|TRBV7-9|TRBJ1-1
CASSLAVKNTEAFF
TGTGCCAGCAGCTTAGCTGTGAAAAACACTGAAGCTTTCTTT
>.|TRBV27|TRBJ2-2
CASRRPAGLTGELFF
TGTGCCAGCAGAAGGCCTGCGGGGCTAACCGGGGAGCTGTTTTTT
>TRBD1|TRBV7-6|TRBJ2-6
CASSHTGAGANVLTF
TGTGCCAGCAGCCACACAGGGGCTGGGGCCAACGTCCTGACTTTC
>.|TRBV7-9|TRBJ2-1
CASRYRDEQFF
TGTGCCAGCAGGTACAGGGACGAGCAGTTCTTC
>.|TRBV29-1|TRBJ2-1
CSVGVRRGNEQFF
TGCAGCGTTGGCGTCCGGAGGGGCAATGAGCAGTTCTTC
>.|TRBV28|TRBJ1-5
CASSSHQSPVSQPQHF
TGTGCCAGCAGTTCACACCAATCCCCGGTAAGCCAGCCCCAGCATTTT
>TRBD1|TRBV4-1|TRBJ2-1
CASSLVRQGSYNEQFF
TGCGCCAGCAGCTTAGTTAGACAGGGAAGCTACAATGAGCAGTTCTTC
>.|TRBV11-3|TRBJ2-7
CASSRRGAYEQYF
TGTGCCAGCAGCCGAAGGGGAGCCTACGAGCAGTACTTC
>.|TRBV28|TRBJ2-7
CASSLSRAVGYEQYF
TGTGCCAGCAGTTTATCCCGCGCGGTGGGTTACGAGCAGTACTTC
>.|TRBV6-1|TRBJ1-2
CASSEVGREFYGYTF
TGTGCCAGCAGTGAAGTAGGAAGGGAGTTCTATGGCTACACCTTC
>.|TRBV20-1|TRBJ2-3
CSARWPDTQYF
TGCAGTGCTAGGTGGCCAGATACGCAGTATTTT
>.|TRBV5-6|TRBJ1-4
CASSWGGSEKLFF
TGTGCCAGCAGCTGGGGAGGTAGTGAAAAACTGTTTTTT
>TRBD1|TRBV7-2|TRBJ2-5
CASSSPTGAETQYF
TGTGCCAGCAGCTCCCCGACAGGGGCAGAGACCCAGTACTTC